The 2 T cell receptor beta chains below all came from one sample that was sequenced in a study of T cells after yellow fever vaccination. TCRdb re-called the 5' RACE reads with MiXCR, one entry per CDR3 protein. This repertoire shows around 310,000 distinct CDR3 sequences, about 4% found once; its top ten account for 20% to 25%. This sample comprised PBMCs, obtained 5 days after the yellow fever booster vaccination. The receptor set was obtained from a man between 18 and 35 years old who received the YFV17D yellow fever vaccine.

Ten or more counts support this clonotype. The chain couples TRBV4-2 to TRBJ1-1; maybe TRBD1 (6 bases). This CDR3 is 15 amino acids long. Germline lookup yields CDR1 LGHNA and CDR2 YNFKEQ. V lost 4 bases and J 6 bases, leaving 18 bases between the germline ends. CDR3: CASSPLGSGGAEAFF. CDR3 bases: TGTGCCAGCAGCCCTCTCGGATCCGGGGGCGCTGAAGCTTTCTTT.

Only a few counts were recorded for this clonotype. The CDR3: CSASGGAYYEQYF. The DNA for the CDR3 is TGCAGTGCTAGCGGGGGGGCCTACTACGAGCAGTACTTC. The chain is built from TRBV20-1 and TRBJ2-7; 8 positions agree with TRBD2. V shed 3 bases, J shed 3 bases, and the junction held 4 bases outside the gene matches. The CDR3 length is 13 residues. From germline, CDR1 is DFQATT and CDR2 SNEGSKA (reference sequence).